This T cell receptor (beta chain) was sequenced during a study of CD8+ T cells in alopecia areata. Germline V gene sequence: CDR1 SQVTM, CDR2 ANQGSEA. V lost 5 bases and J lost 9, with 17 bases in between. The CDR3 covers 13 residues. This clone was recorded a few times. RNA, once extracted, was reverse transcribed into cDNA for use as the sequencing template. The table came from immunoSEQ multiplex PCR; TCRdb's copy has only in-frame clones and leaves some out. The repertoire includes some 190,000 clones, roughly half of them detected once, and about 9.4% sits in the top ten. Treatment specified: oral pan-JAK inhibitor, 5-10 mg twice daily. Sorting of PBMCs yielded the CD4+ and CD8+ T cells.

The J gene is TRBJ1-5, the V gene TRBV29-1, with D maybe TRBD1 (5 bases). The sample here was CD8+ T cells sorted from blood, taken between weeks 51 and 54, from a patient treated with tofacitinib. This TCR came from a human donor with alopecia areata. The CDR3 loop is CSVLTDPQLPQHF. The CDR3 DNA is TGCAGCGTTCTGACAGACCCCCAGTTGCCCCAGCATTTT.